These 9 T cell receptor beta chains share one sample of origin, sequenced in a study of blood T cell repertoires in COVID-19. The protocol was immunoSEQ multiplex PCR, while the TCRdb copy is restricted to in-frame clones and leaves out a portion. The profile shows around 250,000 clones, 80% to 90% of them singletons. Sequenced: PBMCs or T cells enriched from blood (not recorded which). Receptor source: a woman aged 50 to 60 who had recovered from COVID-19.

CDR3 in amino acids: CASSFSGGKAGELFF. The CDR3 DNA sequence: TGTGCCAGCAGCTTCTCGGGCGGGAAAGCCGGGGAGCTGTTTTTT. The V and J genes are TRBV13 and TRBJ2-2; the D gene is possibly TRBD2 (6 bases). The CDR3 length is 15 residues. Looked up from germline, CDR1 is PRHDT and CDR2 is FYEKMQ (reference sequence). V gave up 3 bases and J gave up 6 bases, with 14 bases separating them.

The chain uses TRBV18 and TRBJ1-5; D ambiguous. Trimming cost V 3 bases and J 7 bases, with 10 bases left between them. This CDR3 region has 13 residues. CDR1 and CDR2 from the germline V gene are KGHSH and LQKENI. In nucleotides, the CDR3 is TGTGCCAGCTCACCTTTCGGTTGGCAGCCCCAGCATTTT. Its protein is CASSPFGWQPQHF.

The chain uses TRBV3-1 (or the pseudogene TRBV3-2) and TRBJ2-1; 8 bases line up with TRBD2. The CDR3 sequence is 15 residues long. The V gene end was trimmed by 1 base and the J gene end by 4 bases; junction bases not matched to a gene: 3. Germline lookup yields CDR1 LGHDT and CDR2 YNNKEL (reference sequence). The CDR3: CASSQGLAIYNEQFF. DNA for the CDR3: TGTGCCAGCAGCCAAGGACTAGCGATTTACAATGAGCAGTTCTTC.

This clone showed up just once. V gene TRBV18 combines with J gene TRBJ2-2; 8 bases match TRBD2. Germline V CDR1 and CDR2: KGHSH, LQKENI. Trimming cost V 3 bases and J 5 bases; bases outside gene matches: 5. The CDR3 runs 15 residues. DNA for the CDR3: TGTGCCAGCTCACCTAGCGGGATGGTAACCGGGGAGCTGTTTTTT. Protein sequence: CASSPSGMVTGELFF.

This clone has a handful of counts. The chain carries TRBV7-9 and TRBJ2-1, with D possibly being TRBD1 (6 bases). In germline, CDR1 is SEHNR, CDR2 FQNEAQ (reference sequence). CDR3 size: 12 residues. V lost 5 bases, J lost 9 bases, and 11 bases lay in between. CDR3 nucleotide sequence: TGTGCCAGCAGCGAACAGGGCTTTGAGCAGTTCTTC. It encodes CASSEQGFEQFF.

The chain has TRBV3-1 (or the pseudogene TRBV3-2) and TRBJ1-4, with 9 positions matching TRBD1. CDR1 is LGHDT and CDR2 is YNNKEL in the germline V gene (reference sequence). This CDR3 has 15 residues. The ends lost 4 bases at V and 7 bases at J; junction bases unmatched: 7. Here the CDR3 DNA reads TGTGCCAGCAGCCTCGGGGACAGGGTGGGTGAAAAACTGTTTTTT. It translates to CASSLGDRVGEKLFF.

The rearrangement uses TRBV5-4 and TRBJ2-2; perhaps TRBD1 as D (5 bases). The CDR3 consists of 14 residues. Germline-derived CDR1 and CDR2 are SGHNT and YYREEE (reference sequence). V lost 3 bases and J 7 bases, leaving 13 bases between the germline ends. The CDR3 bases are TGTGCCAGCAGCTCCCGCGCAGGGTACGGGGAGCTGTTTTTT. This translates into CASSSRAGYGELFF.

The chain recombines TRBV23-1 with TRBJ1-5, with D possibly TRBD1 on 6 matching bases. TRBV23-1 is an ORF for which the function is uncertain. The CDR3 has 16 amino acids. V gave up 0 bases and J gave up 2 bases, with 11 bases separating them. For the CDR3, the DNA is TGCGCCAGCAGTCAATCCAGGACAGTTGGCAATCAGCCCCAGCATTTT. This sequence encodes CASSQSRTVGNQPQHF.

The CDR3 reads CASSVESGYNEQFF. DNA of the CDR3: TGTGCCAGCAGCGTCGAGTCAGGCTACAATGAGCAGTTCTTC. V and J are TRBV9 and TRBJ2-1; D remains ambiguous. The CDR3 is made up of 14 amino acids. Trimming took 2 bases from V and 3 from J, leaving 9 bases between them. CDR1 and CDR2 (germline): SGDLS, YYNGEE.